Here is one TCR beta chain with its context. Its antigen is currently unknown. This sample is part of a study of cytomegalovirus exposure and HLA in healthy donors. On the study more broadly: Across more than 350 genotyped donors, roughly 85% landed in the Caucasian-associated ancestry cluster.

The CDR3 is made up of 15 amino acids. V lost 0 bases and J 5 bases, leaving 12 bases between the germline ends. Looked up from germline, CDR1 is SGHRS and CDR2 is YFSETQ. The study, taken as a whole, reports: TCR beta V- and J-gene trimming was later associated with a missense DCLRE1C variant. The study carried out a later analysis of TCR beta sequences. It associated some 15,000 of them with specific HLA alleles at a false discovery rate of 0.05. For most TCR beta V segments, an earlier analysis put the productive rate at about 87% or about 30% of the time.

PCR amplification relied on 60 Vbeta primers (plus 13 Jbeta primers). Generated by immunoSEQ multiplex PCR, the TCRdb table keeps only in-frame clones and is missing some. Here the sample spans more than 150,000 clones, 60% to 80% being singletons. The rearrangement uses TRBV5-1 and TRBJ2-4; D not resolved. This sequence was found in a man aged 50-60 years in good health and CMV-seropositive. The sample comprised PBMCs. In DNA form, the CDR3 reads TGCGCCAGCAGCTTGGGAGGCCTGGCTGAAAACATTCAGTACTTC. Translating it yields CASSLGGLAENIQYF. Together with reference TRBV5-1 and TRBJ2-4, the CDR3 gives the full variable domain: KAGVTQTPRYLIKTRGQQVTLSCSPISGHRSVSWYQQTPGQGLQFLFEYFSETQRNKGNFPGRFSGRQFSNSRSEMNVSTLELGDSALYLCASSLGGLAENIQYFGAGTRLSVL.